The sequence of this T cell receptor (beta chain) was determined in a study of blood T cell repertoires in COVID-19 (dated by TCRdb to the early 2020s). For context, the study as a whole: The collaborator samples originated in the United States, Italy and Spain and spanned the acute and convalescent phases of COVID-19. Samples came from the ongoing ImmuneRACE study (first 160 participants) plus 1,254 subjects from 6 global collaborators. The repertoires were made available in a free public database intended to serve as a resource for research on the immune response to SARS-CoV-2. The dataset comprised deeply sampled blood TCRbeta repertoires from subjects exposed to, actively infected with, or recovered from COVID-19. The sample metadata nearly always contained a de-identified subject ID, COVID-19 status, age in years and sex. The prospective study material was composed of cDNA or gDNA derived from T cells, B-cell-depleted T cells, or PBMCs. Where available, HLA class I and class II types were obtained from metadata supplied by the sample provider rather than from assay-based typing. The investigation overall reported the following: How much clinical and demographic metadata was included differed by source and by participant, and the metadata was provided uncurated.

The junction shows trimming of 4 bases on V and 2 bases on J, and the gene matches do not reach 4 bases of it. CDR1 and CDR2 (MDHEN, SYDVKM) derive from the germline V gene. The CDR3 holds 14 amino acids from the cysteine to the phenylalanine. Just CDR3 DNA is preserved here, 42 bases in frame from base 1. TCRbeta CDR3 regions were amplified from genomic DNA by means of the immunoSEQ Assay, a bias-controlled multiplex PCR. The source study handled its data this way. The number of nucleated cells in each sample was estimated from the amplification of reference gene primers within the assay. To quantify the absolute abundance of each unique TCRbeta CDR3 rearrangement, sequence reads were collapsed and filtered. For each sample, productive Simpson clonality was calculated as the square root of Simpson's diversity index across productive rearrangements. In TCRdb, the immuneACCESS table is reduced to in-frame sequences with V and J assigned. These tables do not hold every clone; where another copy was compared, an unresolved V gene accounts for under half, and the others remain unexplained. V and J calls and clone size are those listed in that table; D and trimming were worked out from the DNA. Here the sample has 120,000 to 150,000 clones; 80% to 85% occur a single time. About 4% of the sample rests with the top ten.

Whole blood was collected in K2EDTA tubes by collaborating institutions according to the institutions' own protocols. Collaborator samples were shipped for TCRbeta analysis as frozen whole blood, isolated PBMCs, or DNA extracted from either sample type. This clone was picked up a small number of times. This clone's antigen is unknown. No much larger clone exists at a distance of one base, and base qualities are not known. The source is a woman over 75 with acute or convalescent COVID-19. Sequenced sample: peripheral blood. The rearrangement combines TRBV28 with TRBJ1-1; 7 bases in the junction line up with TRBD1. In nucleotides, the sequence is TGTGCCAGCAGTTCATACAGGGGAAACACTGAAGCTTTCTTT. Its protein product is CASSSYRGNTEAFF.